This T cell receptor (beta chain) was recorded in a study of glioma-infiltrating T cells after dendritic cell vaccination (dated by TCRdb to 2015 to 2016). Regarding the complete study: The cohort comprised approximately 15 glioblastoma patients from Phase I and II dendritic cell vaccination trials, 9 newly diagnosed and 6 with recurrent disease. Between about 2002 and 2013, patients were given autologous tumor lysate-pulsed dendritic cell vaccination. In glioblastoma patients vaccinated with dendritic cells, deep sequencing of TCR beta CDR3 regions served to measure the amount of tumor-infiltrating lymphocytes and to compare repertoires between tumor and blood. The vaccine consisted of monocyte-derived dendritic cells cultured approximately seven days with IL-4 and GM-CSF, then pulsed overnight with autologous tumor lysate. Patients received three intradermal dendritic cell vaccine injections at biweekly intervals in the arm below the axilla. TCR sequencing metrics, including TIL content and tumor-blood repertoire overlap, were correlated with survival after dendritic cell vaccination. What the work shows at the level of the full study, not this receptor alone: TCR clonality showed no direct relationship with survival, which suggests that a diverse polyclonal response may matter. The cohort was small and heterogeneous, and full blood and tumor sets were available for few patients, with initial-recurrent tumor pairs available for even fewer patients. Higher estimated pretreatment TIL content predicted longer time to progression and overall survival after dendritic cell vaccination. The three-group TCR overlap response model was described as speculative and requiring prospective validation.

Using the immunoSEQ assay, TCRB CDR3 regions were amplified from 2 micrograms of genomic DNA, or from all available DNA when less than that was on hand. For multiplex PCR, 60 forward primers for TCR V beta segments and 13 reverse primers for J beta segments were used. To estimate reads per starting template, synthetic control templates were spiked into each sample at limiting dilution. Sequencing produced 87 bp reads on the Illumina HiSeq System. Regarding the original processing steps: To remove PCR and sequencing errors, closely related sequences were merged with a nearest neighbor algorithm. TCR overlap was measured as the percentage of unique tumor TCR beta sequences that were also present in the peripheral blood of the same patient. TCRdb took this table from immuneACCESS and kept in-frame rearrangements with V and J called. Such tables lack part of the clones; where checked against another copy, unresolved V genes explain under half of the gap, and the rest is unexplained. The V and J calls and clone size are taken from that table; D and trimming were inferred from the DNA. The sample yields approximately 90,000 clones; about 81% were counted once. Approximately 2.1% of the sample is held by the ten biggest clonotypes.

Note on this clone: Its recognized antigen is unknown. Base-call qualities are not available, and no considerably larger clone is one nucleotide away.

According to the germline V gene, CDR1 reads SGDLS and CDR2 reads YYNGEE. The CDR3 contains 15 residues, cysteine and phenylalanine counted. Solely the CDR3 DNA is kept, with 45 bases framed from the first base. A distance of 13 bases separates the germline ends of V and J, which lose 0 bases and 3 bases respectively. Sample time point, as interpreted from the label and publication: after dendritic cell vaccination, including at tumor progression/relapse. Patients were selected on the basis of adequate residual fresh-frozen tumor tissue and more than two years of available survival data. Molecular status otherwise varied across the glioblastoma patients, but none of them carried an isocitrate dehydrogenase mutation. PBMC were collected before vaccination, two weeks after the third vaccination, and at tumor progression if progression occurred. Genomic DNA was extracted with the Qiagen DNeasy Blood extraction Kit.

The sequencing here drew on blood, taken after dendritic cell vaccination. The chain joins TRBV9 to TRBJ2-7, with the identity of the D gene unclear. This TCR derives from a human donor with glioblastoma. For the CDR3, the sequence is CASSVGYTNNYEQYF. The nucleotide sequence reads TGTGCCAGCAGCGTAGGCTATACCAATAACTACGAGCAGTACTTC.